This T cell receptor (beta chain) was retrieved from a study of CD8+ T cells in alopecia areata (dated 2018 in TCRdb). About the full investigation: To study T cell clonal expansion in alopecia areata, the researchers applied high-throughput TCRbeta sequencing to both the C3H/HeJ mouse model and human patients. The RNA source kit depended on sample type: the PAXgene miRNA kit for fixed scalp, the miRNeasy kit for PBMCs, and the RNeasy kit for mouse skin. In humans, TCRbeta sequencing was performed on scalp tissue and on sorted CD4+ and CD8+ peripheral blood T cells from healthy controls and from patients with patchy or totalis/universalis alopecia areata. TCRbeta CDR3 regions were amplified by immunoSEQ multiplex PCR using 35 Vbeta forward and 13 Jbeta reverse primers. Scalp clonality was compared across normal scalp (n=4), patchy alopecia areata scalp (n=8), and alopecia totalis/universalis scalp (n=8).

PBMCs were separated by density centrifugation and stained for CD3, CD4 and CD8, after which CD4+ and CD8+ T cells were sorted on a FACSAria. Scalp biopsies and blood samples were obtained from unaffected controls. Library generation was performed with the immunoSEQ multiplex PCR assay. RNA was extracted from all samples and reverse transcribed into cDNA, which served as template for TCR sequencing. First-strand cDNA was synthesized using SuperScript III with a 2:1 mix of oligo-dT and random hexamers. A synthetic immune receptor repertoire was used to measure amplification bias, and any remaining bias was corrected computationally. The authors' pipeline ran thus. After raw reads were preprocessed to remove errors, the CDR3 was defined following IMGT conventions as running from the conserved cysteine to phenylalanine. To get clonality, Shannon entropy was normalized by log2 of the number of productive unique TCRs and the result was subtracted from 1. CD4 or CD8 identity of scalp clones was inferred by cross-referencing scalp TCRbeta sequences with sorted blood CD4 and CD8 repertoires. The immuneACCESS repertoire file appears here via TCRdb, limited to in-frame rearrangements. These files lack a portion of the clones; in checked studies, under half of the deficit traces to unresolved V genes, and the cause of the others is not known. The D gene and trimming were derived from the DNA, and the V and J assignments and clone size from that table. Present in this sample are about 150,000 clones, approximately 60% of which were seen just once. Less than 40% of the sample is held by the ten biggest clonotypes.

V loses 5 bases, J loses 0 bases, and the germline ends lie 15 bases apart. The CDR3, from cysteine to phenylalanine, totals 16 residues. The read is trimmed to its CDR3 DNA, 48 bases read in frame from base 1. For CDR1 and CDR2, the germline V gene (reference sequence) lists MNHEY and SMNVEV. In regard to this clone: Which antigen it targets is not known. No base qualities exist here, and no much larger clone lies one base off it.

What the research found in general, with its limitations: Higher clonality and more expanded CD8+ clones were observed in lesional scalp than in normal scalp, particularly in alopecia totalis/universalis, a finding suggestive of antigenic drive. Shared TCR sequences between patients were less evident than in mice, which may be partly attributable to HLA diversity in the patient population. Unlike mouse skin, where gammadelta T cells dominate, normal human skin contains resident alphabeta T cells that get sequenced too, which complicates analysis of the scalp TCR repertoire.

Recombination linked TRBV27 to TRBJ2-3, with TRBD2 tentatively as D gene (6 bases match). This TCR was recovered from a human donor in good health. The sample was CD8+ T cells sorted from blood. The nucleotide sequence reads TGTGCCAGCAGTCGGGGGACTGTCGCTAGCACAGATACGCAGTATTTT. This codes for CASSRGTVASTDTQYF.